Below, 3 T cell receptor beta chains from the same sample are listed, as sequenced in a study of T cells in Graves' hyperthyroidism and ophthalmopathy. RNA transcripts served as the template for amplifying TCR beta CDR3 regions. First-round RT-PCR targeting the TCR CDR3 was performed with the HTBI primer set. One entry per CDR3 protein, called by TCRdb with MiXCR from the multiplex PCR reads. The table records some 270,000 distinct CDR3 sequences, roughly an eighth of them present only once. Sequencing input: blood. These receptor sequences come from a woman in her thirties or forties with Graves' hyperthyroidism.

The chain recombines TRBV29-1 with TRBJ2-7; weak D call: TRBD2 (5 bases). This CDR3 spans 14 amino acids. V lost 4 bases, J lost 6 bases, and 19 bases lay in between. Germline V lookup: CDR1 SQVTM, CDR2 ANQGSEA. The CDR3 loop reads CSVVPRLAPSEQYF. The DNA for the CDR3 is TGCAGCGTTGTTCCCCGGTTAGCGCCGAGCGAGCAGTACTTC.

This clonotype was recorded many times. The J gene is TRBJ1-3, the V gene TRBV11-2, with unresolved D. The germline V gene has CDR1 SGHAT and CDR2 FQNNGV. The CDR3 is made up of 15 amino acids. The V end was cut by 5 bases, the J end by 0 bases, with 11 bases between. The DNA for the CDR3 is TGTGCCAGCAGCCTCCCCGGAAGCTCTGGAAACACCATATATTTT. It codes for CASSLPGSSGNTIYF.

As DNA, the CDR3 is TGTGCCAGCAGTTCCTCCCCGGGTGGTAGCACCGGGGAGCTGTTTTTT. Translated: CASSSSPGGSTGELFF. The chain employs TRBV6-2 or TRBV6-3 and TRBJ2-2; D is uncertain. The CDR3 covers 16 residues. Per germline, CDR1 MNHEY and CDR2 SVGEGT. The V end was cut by 4 bases, the J end by 4 bases, with 16 bases between.